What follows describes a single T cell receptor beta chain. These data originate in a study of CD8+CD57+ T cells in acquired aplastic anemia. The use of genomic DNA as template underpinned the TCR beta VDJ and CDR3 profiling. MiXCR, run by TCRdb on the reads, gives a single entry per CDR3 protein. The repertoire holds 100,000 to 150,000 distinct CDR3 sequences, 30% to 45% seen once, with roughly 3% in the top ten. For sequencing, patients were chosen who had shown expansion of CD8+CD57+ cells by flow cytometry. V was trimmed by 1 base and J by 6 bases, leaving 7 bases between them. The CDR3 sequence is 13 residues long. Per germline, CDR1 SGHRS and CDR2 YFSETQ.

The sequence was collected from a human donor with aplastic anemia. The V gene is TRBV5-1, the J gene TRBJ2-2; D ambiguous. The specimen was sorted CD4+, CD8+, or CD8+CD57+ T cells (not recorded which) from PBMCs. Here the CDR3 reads CASSLKDAGELFF. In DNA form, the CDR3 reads TGCGCCAGCAGCTTGAAGGACGCCGGGGAGCTGTTTTTT.